Below are 5 T cell receptor beta chains sequenced from a single sample in a study of patients and donors after allogeneic stem cell transplantation. Each CDR3 protein gets one entry after TCRdb re-called the RT-PCR reads with MiXCR. The sample lists tens of thousands of distinct CDR3 sequences; about 48% were seen once. The sequenced sample consisted of blood, either unsorted or a sorted T cell fraction (not recorded which). These receptor sequences come from a human donor who was either an allogeneic HSCT recipient or a stem cell or donor lymphocyte infusion donor (not recorded which). It is not recorded whose cells these are; they may come from a transplant donor.

This sequence joins TRBV20-1 and TRBJ2-1, with unresolved D. Germline V gene data show CDR1 as DFQATT and CDR2 as SNEGSKA (reference sequence). The V end was cut by 2 bases, the J end by 0 bases, with 17 bases between. The length of the CDR3 is 17 residues. The CDR3 protein is CSARRFLDLSSYNEQFF. DNA for the CDR3: TGCAGTGCTAGACGATTTCTAGACTTAAGCTCCTACAATGAGCAGTTCTTC.

This clonotype was recorded a few times. This chain uses TRBV5-6 with TRBJ1-1; D gene ambiguous. Germline CDR1 reads SGHDT; CDR2 reads YYEEEE. Trimming removed 0 bases at V and 8 bases at J, with 14 bases between. The CDR3 is made up of 14 amino acids. DNA for the CDR3: TGTGCCAGCAGCTTGGCGGGTGCTTTGGGAGAAGCTTTCTTT. Protein: CASSLAGALGEAFF.

This clonotype has a count of ten or more. This rearrangement joins TRBV12-3 or TRBV12-4 to TRBJ1-5, with 8 bases identical to TRBD1. This CDR3 comprises 13 residues. V was clipped by 5 bases and J by 4 bases; unmatched bases: 1. This CDR3 is CASSRTGNQPQHF. The CDR3 region has the DNA TGTGCCAGCAGTCGGACAGGGAATCAGCCCCAGCATTTT.

The chain recombines TRBV4-1 with TRBJ2-4; D is uncertain. Germline CDR1 is MGHRA and CDR2 is YSYEKL. V lost 1 base, J lost 0 bases, and 16 bases lay in between. CDR3 length: 18 amino acids. The CDR3 reads CASSQGPQVGLAKNIQYF. CDR3 nucleotide sequence: TGCGCCAGCAGCCAAGGTCCCCAGGTCGGGTTAGCCAAAAACATTCAGTACTTC.

The chain joins TRBV20-1 to TRBJ1-6, with a tentative D call TRBD1 (6 bases). V gave up 3 bases and J gave up 11 bases, with 17 bases separating them. Germline CDR1 and CDR2: DFQATT and SNEGSKA (reference sequence). The CDR3 covers 14 residues. CDR3 amino acids: CSARVDRPAAPLHF. The CDR3, as DNA: TGCAGTGCTAGGGTGGACAGACCGGCGGCACCCCTCCACTTT.